The T cell receptor (beta chain) described here comes from a study of cytomegalovirus exposure and HLA in healthy donors. Study overall: Earlier, 150 million to 200 million T cells were analyzed, and some 120 million unique TCR beta sequences were found among them.

Study-level findings and limits: In a later analysis, several top co-occurrence clusters appeared linked to parvovirus B19, influenza, CMV and Epstein-Barr virus. TRBV6-2, TRBV6-3 and other indistinguishable V segments were excluded.

60 Vbeta and 13 Jbeta primers were used in PCR. Clones were sequenced by immunoSEQ multiplex PCR, and TCRdb holds only the in-frame ones, with some missing. The sample lists tens of thousands of clones, 67% occurring once. On this clone: As yet, its antigen is unknown.

V lost 2 bases and J 11 bases, leaving 15 bases between the germline ends. The CDR3 is 13 residues long. Germline V gene lookup returns CDR1 MNHNS and CDR2 SASEGT. Sequencing was carried out using PBMCs. The chain is built from TRBV6-1 and TRBJ1-1, with D uncertain. This sequence originates from a woman aged 45 to 65 in good health and CMV-seropositive. The DNA of the CDR3 is TGTGCCAGCAGTGAAAACTTCAGGCGGGAGGCTTTCTTT. Translating gives CASSENFRREAFF.